The TCR beta chain under discussion was sequenced for a study of blood T cells in healthy people across ages. A word on this clonotype: One junction end does not reproduce the germline sequence, and a read error may be involved.

This CDR3 spans 12 amino acids. The germline gives CDR1 MNHEY, CDR2 SVGAGI. Donors were systemically healthy Caucasian individuals from Russia aged roughly 6 to 100 years. Next came a second PCR, run for about 7 to 12 cycles, which used a sample-barcoded 5' primer along with a J-beta primer mix. Every sample returned 3 million or more CDR3-containing paired-end reads. TCRdb ran MiXCR on the 5' RACE reads and lists one entry per CDR3 protein. The sample comprises 700,000 or so distinct CDR3 sequences, over 40% of which are singletons, and around 30% rests with the top ten. The chain recombines TRBV6-5 with TRBJ1-4; D remains unclear. The material sequenced was blood. This TCR derives from an elderly man in good health. The CDR3 is CASSDGNEKPFF. Written as DNA, the CDR3 is TGTGCCAGCAGCGACGGAAATGAAAAACCGTTTTTT.